This T cell receptor (beta chain) was retrieved from a study of blood T cell repertoires in COVID-19. The wider study: Sites in the United States, Italy and Spain provided acute and convalescent COVID-19 samples. Nucleic acid was either cDNA or gDNA, and it came from T cells, B-cell-depleted T cells, or PBMCs.

This clone occurred a few times. Original handling: The assay estimated nucleated cells by amplifying reference gene primers. Sequencing used immunoSEQ multiplex PCR; TCRdb keeps in-frame clones, though not all of them. V, J and clone size derive from that table, while D and trimming were established from the DNA sequence. This table has 90,000 to 100,000 clones, around 90% appearing once. The CDR3 length is 19 residues. V gave up 5 bases and J gave up 0 bases; unmatched junction bases: 12. The germline gives CDR1 MDHEN, CDR2 SYDVKM. While infection was still active, Seattle patients were enrolled and then followed longitudinally.

Material: peripheral blood. The receptor was derived from a man aged 45 to 65 with COVID-19, enrolled during active disease. The rearrangement links TRBV28 to TRBJ1-6, with 8 bases fitting TRBD1. CDR3 region: CASSKKQDRVISYNSPLHF. CDR3 sequence (DNA): TGTGCCAGCAGTAAGAAACAGGACAGGGTCATCTCCTATAATTCACCCCTCCACTTT.